What follows are 23 T cell receptor beta chains derived from one specimen sequenced in a study of blood T cell repertoires in COVID-19. The method was immunoSEQ multiplex PCR; TCRdb's version includes in-frame clones alone and lacks a portion of them. The repertoire holds around 240,000 clones, with 80% to 90% as singletons. The material sequenced was PBMCs or T cells enriched from blood (not recorded which). The receptors derive from a woman in her forties or fifties who had recovered from COVID-19.

This rearrangement joins TRBV28 to TRBJ1-1; 7 nucleotides align to TRBD1. Germline CDR1 is MDHEN and CDR2 is SYDVKM. Germline trimming cut 6 bases from V and 2 bases from J; bases unmatched to any gene: 6. CDR3 length: 14 amino acids. As DNA, the CDR3 is TGTGCCAGCAGACGTGGGACAGTCAACACTGAAGCTTTCTTT. Amino acids: CASRRGTVNTEAFF.

Only a few counts were recorded for this clone. CDR3 residues: CSASDSTGTEAFF. The CDR3 bases are TGCAGTGCTAGTGACTCGACAGGCACTGAAGCTTTCTTT. The chain joins TRBV20-1 to TRBJ1-1; tentative D call: TRBD1 (6 bases). Germline CDR1 reads DFQATT; CDR2 reads SNEGSKA (reference sequence). This CDR3 has 13 amino acids. V was trimmed by 3 bases and J by 4 bases, leaving 12 bases between them.

The chain joins TRBV5-4 to TRBJ2-5, with 7 bases matching TRBD2. Germline CDR1 is SGHNT and CDR2 is YYREEE (reference sequence). J was trimmed by 4 bases and V by 3 bases; bases with no gene match: 9. The CDR3 extends over 15 amino acids. The CDR3 spells CASSSGGPAIETQYF. The CDR3 bases are TGTGCCAGCAGCTCGGGGGGACCAGCGATAGAGACCCAGTACTTC.

The chain combines TRBV7-9 with TRBJ1-5; TRBD1 aligns across 9 bases. CDR1 SEHNR and CDR2 FQNEAQ come from the germline V gene (reference sequence). V lost 1 base to trimming and J lost 6 bases; unmatched junction nucleotides: 7. The CDR3 covers 16 residues. The CDR3 protein is CASSLDPGQGSQPQHF. DNA of the CDR3: TGTGCCAGCAGCTTAGACCCGGGACAGGGAAGTCAGCCCCAGCATTTT. The variable domain in full, with the rest retrieved from reference TRBV7-9 and TRBJ1-5, is DTGVSQNPRHKITKRGQNVTFRCDPISEHNRLYWYRQTLGQGPEFLTYFQNEAQLEKSRLLSDRFSAERPKGSFSTLEIQRTEQGDSAMYLCASSLDPGQGSQPQHFGDGTRLSIL.

This clone showed up just once. The V call is TRBV6-4, the J call TRBJ2-3, with 9 positions matching TRBD1. Germline V gives CDR1 MRHNA, CDR2 SNTAGT. The trim removed 11 bases at V and 1 base at J, leaving 4 bases unmatched. This CDR3 is built from 13 residues. The CDR3 nucleotides read TGTGCCGGACAGGGGTCCTGCACAGATACGCAGTATTTT. Its translation is CAGQGSCTDTQYF.

The chain uses TRBV28 and TRBJ1-2; 7 bases line up with TRBD1. The V gene end was trimmed by 2 bases and the J gene end by 4 bases; junction bases not matched to a gene: 10. The CDR3 runs 16 residues. CDR1 is MDHEN, CDR2 SYDVKM, per germline. The DNA for the CDR3 is TGTGCCAGCAGTTTAGAAATCGAGGGGGCTAGCTATGGCTACACCTTC. This encodes CASSLEIEGASYGYTF.

J is TRBJ1-2 and V is TRBV28, with D unclear. Germline V gives CDR1 MDHEN, CDR2 SYDVKM. The ends were cut back, 7 bases at V and 6 bases at J, with 9 bases in the middle. The CDR3 runs to 11 residues. CDR3 DNA: TGTGCCAGCACACCAGAACATGGCTACACCTTC. Amino acids: CASTPEHGYTF.

The chain joins TRBV4-1 to TRBJ2-7; D might be TRBD2 (6 bases). Germline V gene data show CDR1 as MGHRA and CDR2 as YSYEKL. V shed 0 bases and J shed 3 bases, with 18 bases lying between them. The CDR3 contains 17 residues. The CDR3 DNA follows: TGCGCCAGCAGCCAAGAACAGTCGAGTCGGGGGATCTACGAGCAGTACTTC. Its translation is CASSQEQSSRGIYEQYF.

The chain links TRBV10-3 to TRBJ2-2, with 9 positions matching TRBD2. Trimming removed 4 bases from V and 4 bases from J; junction bases left unmatched: 4. There are 15 residues in the CDR3. The germline CDR1 and CDR2 sequences are ENHRY and SYGVKD. The CDR3 is CAISGTSGPTGELFF. In nucleotides, the CDR3 is TGTGCCATCAGTGGCACTAGCGGGCCCACCGGGGAGCTGTTTTTT.

The chain links TRBV15 to TRBJ2-7, with TRBD1 identical over 9 bases. CDR1 and CDR2 (germline): LNHNV, YYDKDF (reference sequence). The CDR3 has 14 amino acids. V lost 4 bases and J lost 7; bases outside the gene matches: 8. The CDR3 nucleotides read TGTGCCACCAGCATCGACAGGGGGTCGCTAGAGCAGTACTTC. Translated, it gives CATSIDRGSLEQYF. The full variable domain, completed using reference TRBV15 and TRBJ2-7, is DAMVIQNPRYQVTQFGKPVTLSCSQTLNHNVMYWYQQKSSQAPKLLFHYYDKDFNNEADTPDNFQSRRPNTSFCFLDIRSPGLGDTAMYLCATSIDRGSLEQYFGPGTRLTVT.

The chain couples TRBV3-1 (or the pseudogene TRBV3-2) to TRBJ2-7; 12 nucleotides align to TRBD2. The CDR3 consists of 14 residues. Trimming cost V 5 bases and J 6 bases; bases outside gene matches: 5. Germline V gene sequence: CDR1 LGHDT, CDR2 YNNKEL (reference sequence). The CDR3 DNA is TGTGCCAGCAGCTCTGGACTAGCGGGATTCGAGCAGTACTTC. Translated: CASSSGLAGFEQYF.

The chain carries TRBV19 and TRBJ1-5; D gene ambiguous. CDR1 and CDR2 (germline): LNHDA, SQIVND (reference sequence). Trimming shortened V by 7 bases and J by 7 bases, and 17 bases separated the two germline ends. The CDR3 sequence is 14 residues long. The CDR3 region has the DNA TGTGCCAGTAACTTCGGCCAAGACTGGCAGCCCCAGCATTTT. Protein sequence: CASNFGQDWQPQHF. Filled out from reference TRBV19 and TRBJ1-5, the complete variable domain reads DGGITQSPKYLFRKEGQNVTLSCEQNLNHDAMYWYRQDPGQGLRLIYYSQIVNDFQKGDIAEGYSVSREKKESFPLTVTSAQKNPTAFYLCASNFGQDWQPQHFGDGTRLSIL.

The gene calls are TRBV29-1 and TRBJ1-3, with D unresolved. Germline V CDR1 and CDR2: SQVTM, ANQGSEA. V was cut by 5 bases and J by 0 bases, with 14 bases left in between. CDR3 length: 15 amino acids. CDR3 nucleotide sequence: TGCAGCGTTACGATAACAGCCTTCTCTGGAAACACCATATATTTT. As protein: CSVTITAFSGNTIYF.

V and J are TRBV6-6 and TRBJ1-5; TRBD1 matches at 7 bases. Trimming removed 6 bases from V and 2 bases from J; junction bases left unmatched: 10. The CDR3 is 16 residues long. Germline V gives CDR1 MNHNY, CDR2 SVGAGI (reference sequence). The chain's CDR3 is CASRPEGGGGNQPQHF. In nucleotides, the CDR3 is TGTGCCAGCAGACCTGAAGGGGGCGGTGGCAATCAGCCCCAGCATTTT.

V and J are TRBV28 and TRBJ1-1; 8 bases fit TRBD1. Trimming cost V 3 bases and J 4 bases; bases outside gene matches: 4. Looked up from germline, CDR1 is MDHEN and CDR2 is SYDVKM. The CDR3 is made up of 14 amino acids. CDR3 DNA sequence: TGTGCCAGCAGTTTCATTACAGGGGGCACTGAAGCTTTCTTT. It codes for CASSFITGGTEAFF.

The chain couples TRBV28 to TRBJ2-1, with TRBD1 matching over 8 bases. CDR1 is MDHEN, CDR2 SYDVKM, per germline. V lost 2 bases and J lost 4; bases outside the gene matches: 4. The CDR3 extends over 15 amino acids. CDR3 sequence reads: CASSLQTGAYNEQFF. CDR3 nucleotide sequence: TGTGCCAGCAGTTTACAGACAGGGGCTTACAATGAGCAGTTCTTC.

The chain combines TRBV5-1 with TRBJ1-1, with 7 bases matching TRBD1. V shed 2 bases and J 0 bases; nucleotides not matched to a gene: 7. The germline CDR1 and CDR2 sequences are SGHRS and YFSETQ. The CDR3 is made up of 16 amino acids. CDR3 bases: TGCGCCAGCAGCTTCGCAGGGGGGCCCCTGAACACTGAAGCTTTCTTT. Its translation: CASSFAGGPLNTEAFF.

This chain joins TRBV2 and TRBJ1-1; D unresolved. From germline, CDR1 is SNHLY and CDR2 FYNNEI. Trimming shortened V by 8 bases and J by 3 bases, and 10 bases separated the two germline ends. There are 12 residues in the CDR3. The CDR3 DNA reads as TGTGCCAGCCGAGCGTTGGACACTGAAGCTTTCTTT. Protein product: CASRALDTEAFF. The entire variable domain, with the rest obtained from reference TRBV2 and TRBJ1-1, is as follows: EPEVTQTPSHQVTQMGQEVILRCVPISNHLYFYWYRQILGQKVEFLVSFYNNEISEKSEIFDDQFSVERPDGSNFTLKIRSTKLEDSAMYFCASRALDTEAFFGQGTRLTVV.

The chain recombines TRBV6-5 with TRBJ1-6; D remains ambiguous. CDR1 and CDR2 (germline): MNHEY, SVGAGI. The CDR3 runs to 12 residues. Trimming cost V 8 bases and J 9 bases, with 11 bases left between them. CDR3 coding DNA: TGTGCCAGCGAGGGCAGTGGTTCACCCCTCCACTTT. Its protein product is CASEGSGSPLHF.

The rearrangement links TRBV4-1 to TRBJ1-2; 7 bases are shared with TRBD1. V lost 1 base and J lost 3; bases outside the gene matches: 8. There are 16 residues in the CDR3. Germline V gene sequence: CDR1 MGHRA, CDR2 YSYEKL. The CDR3 loop is CASSQGKDRRYYGYTF. The CDR3, as DNA: TGCGCCAGCAGCCAAGGGAAGGACAGGCGGTACTATGGCTACACCTTC.

This chain uses TRBV6-2 or TRBV6-3 with TRBJ1-2; the match to TRBD1 covers 7 bases. The CDR3 extends over 15 amino acids. Germline V gene lookup returns CDR1 MNHEY and CDR2 SVGEGT. The J segment lost 5 bases and the V segment lost 2 bases, leaving 8 bases of the junction unmatched. CDR3 nucleotide sequence: TGTGCCAGCAGTTACGTCGGGGCACAGGGGTATGGCTACACCTTC. This codes for CASSYVGAQGYGYTF.

The CDR3 nucleotides read TGCAGTGCTAGTGGGGCAGAATATGGCTACACCTTC. The encoded protein is CSASGAEYGYTF. The gene calls are TRBV20-1 and TRBJ1-2; D possibly corresponds to TRBD1 (5 bases). Trimming took off 3 bases at V and 5 bases at J, with 10 bases between the two ends. Germline CDR1 and CDR2: DFQATT and SNEGSKA (reference sequence). This CDR3 comprises 12 residues.

The rearrangement links TRBV6-1 to TRBJ2-2; D perhaps matches TRBD2 (5 bases). The CDR3 covers 13 residues. Trimming left V 3 bases short and J 3 bases short, with 5 bases between. Germline CDR1 and CDR2: MNHNS and SASEGT. The CDR3 here is CASSEGDTGELFF. CDR3 in DNA: TGTGCCAGCAGTGAGGGAGACACCGGGGAGCTGTTTTTT.